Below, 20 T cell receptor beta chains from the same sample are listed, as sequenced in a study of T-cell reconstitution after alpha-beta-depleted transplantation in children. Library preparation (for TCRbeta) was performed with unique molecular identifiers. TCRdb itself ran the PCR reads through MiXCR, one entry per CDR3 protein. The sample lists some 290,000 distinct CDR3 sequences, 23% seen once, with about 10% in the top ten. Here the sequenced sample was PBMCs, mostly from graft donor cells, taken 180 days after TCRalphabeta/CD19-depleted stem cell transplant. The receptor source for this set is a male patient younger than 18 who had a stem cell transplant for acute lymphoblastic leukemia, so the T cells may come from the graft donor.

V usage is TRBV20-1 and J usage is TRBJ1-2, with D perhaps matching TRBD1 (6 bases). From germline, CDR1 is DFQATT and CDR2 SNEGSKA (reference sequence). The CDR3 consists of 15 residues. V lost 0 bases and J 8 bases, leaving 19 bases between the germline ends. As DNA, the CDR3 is TGCAGTGCTAGAGATGAACAGGGCACCCTCTGGGGCTACACCTTC. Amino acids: CSARDEQGTLWGYTF.

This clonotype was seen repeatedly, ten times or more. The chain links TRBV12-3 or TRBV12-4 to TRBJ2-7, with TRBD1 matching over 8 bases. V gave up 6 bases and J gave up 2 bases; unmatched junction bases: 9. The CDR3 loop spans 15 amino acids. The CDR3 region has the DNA TGTGCCAGCAGCCCAAGACAGGGGACCGCCTACGAGCAGTACTTC. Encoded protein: CASSPRQGTAYEQYF.

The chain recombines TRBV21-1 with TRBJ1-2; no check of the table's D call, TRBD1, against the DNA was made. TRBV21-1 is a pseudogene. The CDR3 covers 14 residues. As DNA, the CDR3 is TGTGCCAGCAGCCCGAGGGACGGACCCTATGGCTACACCTTC. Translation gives CASSPRDGPYGYTF.

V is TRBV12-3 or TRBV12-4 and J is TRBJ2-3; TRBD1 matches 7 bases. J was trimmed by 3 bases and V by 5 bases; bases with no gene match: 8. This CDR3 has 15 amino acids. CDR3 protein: CASSGDRVTTDTQYF. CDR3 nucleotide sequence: TGTGCCAGCAGTGGGGACAGAGTGACAACAGATACGCAGTATTTT.

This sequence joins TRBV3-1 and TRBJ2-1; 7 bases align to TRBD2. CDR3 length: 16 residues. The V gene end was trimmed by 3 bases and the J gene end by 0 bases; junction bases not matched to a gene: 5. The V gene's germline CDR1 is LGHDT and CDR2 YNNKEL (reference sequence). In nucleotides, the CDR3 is TGTGCCAGCAGCCAGGCCGGGGGGAGCTCCTACAATGAGCAGTTCTTC. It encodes CASSQAGGSSYNEQFF.

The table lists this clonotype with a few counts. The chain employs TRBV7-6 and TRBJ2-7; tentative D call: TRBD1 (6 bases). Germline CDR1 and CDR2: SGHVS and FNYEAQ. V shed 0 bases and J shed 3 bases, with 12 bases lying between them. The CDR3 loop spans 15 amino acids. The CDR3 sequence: CASSLAPGQGYEQYF. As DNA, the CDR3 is TGTGCCAGCAGCTTAGCGCCGGGACAAGGCTACGAGCAGTACTTC.

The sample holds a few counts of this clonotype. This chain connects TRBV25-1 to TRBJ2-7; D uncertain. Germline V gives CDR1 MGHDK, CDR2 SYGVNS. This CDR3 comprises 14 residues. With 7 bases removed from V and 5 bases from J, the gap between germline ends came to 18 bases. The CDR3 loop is CASTPDGWVHEQYF. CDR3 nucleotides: TGTGCCAGCACCCCGGACGGATGGGTCCACGAGCAGTACTTC.

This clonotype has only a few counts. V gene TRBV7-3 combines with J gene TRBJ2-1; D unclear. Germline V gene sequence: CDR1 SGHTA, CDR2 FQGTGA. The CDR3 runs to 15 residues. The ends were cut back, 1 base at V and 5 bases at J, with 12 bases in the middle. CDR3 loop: CASSLIDRNHNEQFF. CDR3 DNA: TGTGCCAGCAGCTTAATCGACCGAAATCACAATGAGCAGTTCTTC.

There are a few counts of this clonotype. The CDR3 DNA reads TGCGCCAGCAGCCAAGAAGACGGCCGTGTAGCGGGATCCTACGAGCAGTACTTC. Translation: CASSQEDGRVAGSYEQYF. V gene TRBV4-1 combines with J gene TRBJ2-7; 8 positions agree with TRBD2. The germline V gene has CDR1 MGHRA and CDR2 YSYEKL. The CDR3 length is 18 residues. Trimming cost V 0 bases and J 1 base; bases outside gene matches: 11.

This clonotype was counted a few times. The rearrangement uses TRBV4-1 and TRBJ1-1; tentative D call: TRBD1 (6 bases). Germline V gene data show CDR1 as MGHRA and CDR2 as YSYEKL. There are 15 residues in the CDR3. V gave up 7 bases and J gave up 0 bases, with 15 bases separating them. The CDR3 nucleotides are TGCGCCAGCACCCAGGGGCCCGTGTTGAACACTGAAGCTTTCTTT. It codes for CASTQGPVLNTEAFF.

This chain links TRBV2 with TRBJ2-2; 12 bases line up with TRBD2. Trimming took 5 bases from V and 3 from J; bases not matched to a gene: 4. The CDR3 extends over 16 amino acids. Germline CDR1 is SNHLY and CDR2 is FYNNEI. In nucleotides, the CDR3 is TGTGCCAGCAGTCCTAGCGGGAGGGCCGACACCGGGGAGCTGTTTTTT. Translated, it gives CASSPSGRADTGELFF.

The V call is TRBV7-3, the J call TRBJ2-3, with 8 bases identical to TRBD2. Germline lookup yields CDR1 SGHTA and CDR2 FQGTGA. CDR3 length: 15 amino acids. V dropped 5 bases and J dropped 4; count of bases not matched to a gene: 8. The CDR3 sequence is CASSPRLALADTQYF. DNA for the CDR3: TGTGCCAGCAGCCCCCGACTAGCGTTGGCAGATACGCAGTATTTT.

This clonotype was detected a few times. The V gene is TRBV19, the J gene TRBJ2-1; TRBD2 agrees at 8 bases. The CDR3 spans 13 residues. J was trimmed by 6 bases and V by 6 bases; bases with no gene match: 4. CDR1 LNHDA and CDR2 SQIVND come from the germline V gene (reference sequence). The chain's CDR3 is CASRKREPNEQFF. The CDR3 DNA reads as TGTGCCAGTAGGAAGCGGGAGCCCAATGAGCAGTTCTTC.

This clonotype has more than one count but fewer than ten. CDR3 DNA sequence: TGTGCCAGCACTCGCCGGGAAGCTTTATTTAGCAATCAGCCCCAGCATTTT. As protein: CASTRREALFSNQPQHF. The chain uses TRBV2 and TRBJ1-5, with no clear D. CDR3 length: 17 amino acids. The germline V gene encodes CDR1 SNHLY and CDR2 FYNNEI. Trimming pared 7 bases from V and 0 bases from J, leaving 19 bases between. Filled out from reference TRBV2 and TRBJ1-5, the complete variable domain reads EPEVTQTPSHQVTQMGQEVILRCVPISNHLYFYWYRQILGQKVEFLVSFYNNEISEKSEIFDDQFSVERPDGSNFTLKIRSTKLEDSAMYFCASTRREALFSNQPQHFGDGTRLSIL.

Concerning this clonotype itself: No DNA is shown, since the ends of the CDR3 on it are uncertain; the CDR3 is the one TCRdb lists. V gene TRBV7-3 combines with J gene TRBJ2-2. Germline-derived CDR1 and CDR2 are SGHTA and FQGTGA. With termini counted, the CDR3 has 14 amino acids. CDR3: CASSLIFGAGELFF.

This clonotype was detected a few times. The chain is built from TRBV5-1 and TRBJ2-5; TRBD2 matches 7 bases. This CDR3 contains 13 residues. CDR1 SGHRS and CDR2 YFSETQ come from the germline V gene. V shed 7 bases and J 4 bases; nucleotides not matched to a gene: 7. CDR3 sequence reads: CASLREWGETQYF. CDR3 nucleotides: TGCGCCAGCCTGCGGGAGTGGGGAGAGACCCAGTACTTC.

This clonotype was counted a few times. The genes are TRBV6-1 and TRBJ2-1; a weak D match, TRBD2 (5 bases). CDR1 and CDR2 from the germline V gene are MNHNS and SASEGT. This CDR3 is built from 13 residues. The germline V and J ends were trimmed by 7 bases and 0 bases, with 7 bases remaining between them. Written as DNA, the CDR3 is TGTGCCAGCACTCTAGCCTCCTACAATGAGCAGTTCTTC. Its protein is CASTLASYNEQFF.

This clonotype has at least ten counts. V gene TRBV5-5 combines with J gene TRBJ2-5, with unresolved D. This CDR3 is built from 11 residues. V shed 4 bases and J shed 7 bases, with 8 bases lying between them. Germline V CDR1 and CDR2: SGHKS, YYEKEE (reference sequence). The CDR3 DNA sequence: TGTGCCAGCAGCCCCCCTGGGACCCAGTACTTC. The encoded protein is CASSPPGTQYF.

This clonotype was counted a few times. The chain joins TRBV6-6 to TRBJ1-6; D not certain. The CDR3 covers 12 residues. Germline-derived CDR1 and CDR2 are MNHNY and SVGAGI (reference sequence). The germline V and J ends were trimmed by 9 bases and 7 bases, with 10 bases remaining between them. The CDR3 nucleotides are TGTGCCAGTCGGCAGGAGAATTCACCCCTCCACTTT. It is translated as CASRQENSPLHF.

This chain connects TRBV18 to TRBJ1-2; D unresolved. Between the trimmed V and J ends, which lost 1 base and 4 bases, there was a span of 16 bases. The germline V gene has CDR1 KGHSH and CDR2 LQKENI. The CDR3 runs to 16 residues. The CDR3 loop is CASSPRNSRRPYGYTF. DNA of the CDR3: TGTGCCAGCTCACCACGAAATTCGAGGCGTCCCTATGGCTACACCTTC.